These 12 T cell receptor beta chains originate from one sample sequenced in a study of T cells after posttransplantation cyclophosphamide. Profiled with immunoSEQ multiplex PCR; TCRdb holds only in-frame clones, not every one. The sample presents about 30,000 clones, none singletons. The sample taken for sequencing was PBMCs. The source of these receptors is a woman aged 55-75 years in good health, CMV-negative, and a related stem cell transplant donor.

Ten or more counts support this clone. The J gene is TRBJ1-1, the V gene TRBV5-6, with 11 bases identical to TRBD1. The CDR3 sequence is 15 residues long. Germline V lookup: CDR1 SGHDT, CDR2 YYEEEE. The V and J ends lost 0 bases and 4 bases, in that order; junction bases with no gene match: 2. The CDR3 coding sequence is TGTGCCAGCAGCTTGGTCGGACAGGGGGCCACTGAAGCTTTCTTT. Residues: CASSLVGQGATEAFF.

This clone was counted ten times or more. V is TRBV7-3 and J is TRBJ1-6; D perhaps matches TRBD1 (6 bases). CDR3 length: 15 residues. With 2 bases removed from V and 11 bases from J, the gap between germline ends came to 16 bases. The germline V gene encodes CDR1 SGHTA and CDR2 FQGTGA. CDR3 amino acids: CASSLGQTSGTPLHF. The CDR3 nucleotides read TGTGCCAGCAGCTTAGGACAGACCTCGGGAACACCCCTCCACTTT.

The sample holds many counts of this clone. The J gene is TRBJ2-3, the V gene TRBV10-3, with 7 bases identical to TRBD2. The CDR3 runs to 16 residues. Germline CDR1 ENHRY, CDR2 SYGVKD. After removal of 3 bases from V and 2 bases from J, the junction contained 8 bases not matched to a gene. The CDR3 bases are TGTGCCATCAGTGACCCAAAGCGGGACTCCACAGATACGCAGTATTTT. Amino acids: CAISDPKRDSTDTQYF.

This clone was counted at least ten times. The V gene is TRBV7-3, the J gene TRBJ2-1, with D maybe TRBD1 (6 bases). The CDR3 is made up of 13 amino acids. Trimming shortened V by 4 bases and J by 4 bases, and 8 bases separated the two germline ends. Germline V gene data show CDR1 as SGHTA and CDR2 as FQGTGA. The CDR3 sequence: CASSSQGYNEQFF. The CDR3 DNA is TGTGCCAGCAGCTCACAGGGTTACAATGAGCAGTTCTTC.

This clone appeared many times. The chain has TRBV9 and TRBJ1-1, with TRBD1 matching over 9 bases. This CDR3 spans 14 amino acids. V trimming: 5 bases; J trimming: 0 bases; junction bases outside the gene matches: 2. Looked up from germline, CDR1 is SGDLS and CDR2 is YYNGEE. The CDR3 here is CASRGQGVNTEAFF. CDR3 sequence (DNA): TGTGCCAGCAGGGGACAGGGAGTGAACACTGAAGCTTTCTTT. The full variable domain, its missing parts supplied by reference TRBV9 and TRBJ1-1, is DSGVTQTPKHLITATGQRVTLRCSPRSGDLSVYWYQQSLDQGLQFLIQYYNGEERAKGNILERFSAQQFPDLHSELNLSSLELGDSALYFCASRGQGVNTEAFFGQGTRLTVV.

This clone came up many times. V gene TRBV6-2 or TRBV6-3 combines with J gene TRBJ2-1; 7 bases match TRBD1. Germline CDR1 reads MNHEY; CDR2 reads SVGEGT. The CDR3 is 14 amino acids. V lost 7 bases and J lost 2; bases outside the gene matches: 5. CDR3 loop: CASTDGTAYNEQFF. DNA for the CDR3: TGTGCCAGCACCGATGGGACAGCCTACAATGAGCAGTTCTTC.

This clone was seen repeatedly, ten times or more. This chain connects TRBV28 to TRBJ1-2; 9 nucleotides match TRBD1. This CDR3 spans 14 amino acids. Unmatched junction bases numbered 5, after V lost 6 bases and J lost 3 bases. Germline-derived CDR1 and CDR2 are MDHEN and SYDVKM. The CDR3: CASRTGGEDYGYTF. The DNA for the CDR3 is TGTGCCAGCAGAACAGGGGGCGAGGACTATGGCTACACCTTC.

This clone has a count of ten or more. The chain links TRBV28 to TRBJ1-5; D ambiguous. From germline, CDR1 is MDHEN and CDR2 SYDVKM. This CDR3 spans 12 amino acids. V was shortened by 5 bases and J by 5 bases, with 7 bases between the two germline ends. The CDR3 loop reads CASSPLYQPQHF. In nucleotides, the CDR3 is TGTGCCAGCAGTCCACTCTATCAGCCCCAGCATTTT.

This clone was detected many times. V and J are TRBV7-6 and TRBJ2-5; 7 bases line up with TRBD2. The germline V gene has CDR1 SGHVS and CDR2 FNYEAQ. This CDR3 is built from 14 residues. Trimming cost V 5 bases and J 4 bases; bases outside gene matches: 7. For the CDR3, the DNA is TGTGCCAGCAGCGGGACTAATCGGGGAGAGACCCAGTACTTC. Protein sequence: CASSGTNRGETQYF.

This clone was seen repeatedly, ten times or more. The rearrangement links TRBV6-5 to TRBJ1-6; 7 positions agree with TRBD1. The length of the CDR3 is 15 residues. Per the germline V gene, CDR1 is MNHEY and CDR2 is SVGAGI. The junction had 6 bases not matched to a gene; V was cut back by 2 bases and J by 8 bases. CDR3 in amino acids: CASSYVRDSYSPLHF. CDR3 DNA sequence: TGTGCCAGCAGTTACGTACGGGACAGCTATTCACCCCTCCACTTT.

This clone was seen ten or more times. V is TRBV10-3 and J is TRBJ2-5; 11 bases are shared with TRBD1. Per germline, CDR1 ENHRY and CDR2 SYGVKD. The CDR3 covers 13 residues. With 6 bases clipped from V and 3 bases from J, the junction kept 0 bases outside the gene matches. In DNA form, the CDR3 reads TGTGCCATCAGGGGACAGGGGGAAGAGACCCAGTACTTC. Translated: CAIRGQGEETQYF.

This clone has at least ten counts. The chain is built from TRBV5-1 and TRBJ2-7; weak D call: TRBD2 (6 bases). The CDR3 is made up of 14 amino acids. Germline CDR1 and CDR2: SGHRS and YFSETQ. Trimming stripped 4 bases from V and 0 bases from J, with 11 bases between. In nucleotides, the CDR3 is TGCGCCAGCAGCCCCGGACTAATCTCCTACGAGCAGTACTTC. Translation gives CASSPGLISYEQYF. Using reference TRBV5-1 and TRBJ2-7 for the parts outside the CDR3, the full variable domain is KAGVTQTPRYLIKTRGQQVTLSCSPISGHRSVSWYQQTPGQGLQFLFEYFSETQRNKGNFPGRFSGRQFSNSRSEMNVSTLELGDSALYLCASSPGLISYEQYFGPGTRLTVT.